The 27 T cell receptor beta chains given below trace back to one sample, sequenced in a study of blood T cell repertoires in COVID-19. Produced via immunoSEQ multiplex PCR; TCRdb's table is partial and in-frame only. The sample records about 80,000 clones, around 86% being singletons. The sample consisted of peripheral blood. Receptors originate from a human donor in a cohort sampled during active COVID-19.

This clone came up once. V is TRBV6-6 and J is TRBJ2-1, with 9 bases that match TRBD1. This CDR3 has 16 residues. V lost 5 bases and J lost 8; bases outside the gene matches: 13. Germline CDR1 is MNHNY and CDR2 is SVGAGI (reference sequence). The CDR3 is CASSRRDRVSMDEQFF. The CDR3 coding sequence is TGTGCCAGCAGTCGCCGGGACAGGGTCTCGATGGATGAGCAGTTCTTC.

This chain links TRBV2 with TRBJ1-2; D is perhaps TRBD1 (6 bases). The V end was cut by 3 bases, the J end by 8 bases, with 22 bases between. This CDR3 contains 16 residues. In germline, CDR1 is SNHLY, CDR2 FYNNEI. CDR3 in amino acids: CASSDGAPRGARGYTF. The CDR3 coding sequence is TGTGCCAGCAGTGATGGGGCGCCTCGGGGGGCTAGAGGCTACACCTTC.

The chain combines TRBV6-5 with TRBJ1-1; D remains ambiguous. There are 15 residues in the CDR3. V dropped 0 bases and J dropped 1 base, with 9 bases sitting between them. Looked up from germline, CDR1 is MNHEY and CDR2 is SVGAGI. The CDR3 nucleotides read TGTGCCAGCAGTTACTCGAGCGCCCCGAACACTGAAGCTTTCTTT. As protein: CASSYSSAPNTEAFF.

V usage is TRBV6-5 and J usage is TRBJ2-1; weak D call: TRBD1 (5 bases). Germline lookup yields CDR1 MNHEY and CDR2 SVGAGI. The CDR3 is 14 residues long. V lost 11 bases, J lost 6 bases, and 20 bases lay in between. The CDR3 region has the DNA TGTGCCTTTTTATTGGGGCCGCAAGGCAATGAGCAGTTCTTC. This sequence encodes CAFLLGPQGNEQFF.

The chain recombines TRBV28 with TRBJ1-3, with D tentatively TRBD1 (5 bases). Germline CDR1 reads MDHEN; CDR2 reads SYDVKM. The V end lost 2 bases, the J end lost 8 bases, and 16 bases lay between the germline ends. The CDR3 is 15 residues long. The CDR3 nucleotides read TGTGCCAGCAGTTTAGTAAGGGGAAAGTTAGACACCATATATTTT. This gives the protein CASSLVRGKLDTIYF.

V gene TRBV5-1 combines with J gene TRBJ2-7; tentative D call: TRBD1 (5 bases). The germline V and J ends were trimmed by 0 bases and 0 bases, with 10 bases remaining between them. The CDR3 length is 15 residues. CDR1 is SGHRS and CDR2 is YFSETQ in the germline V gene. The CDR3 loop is CASSLEVGHSYEQYF. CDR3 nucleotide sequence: TGCGCCAGCAGCTTGGAGGTCGGACACTCCTACGAGCAGTACTTC.

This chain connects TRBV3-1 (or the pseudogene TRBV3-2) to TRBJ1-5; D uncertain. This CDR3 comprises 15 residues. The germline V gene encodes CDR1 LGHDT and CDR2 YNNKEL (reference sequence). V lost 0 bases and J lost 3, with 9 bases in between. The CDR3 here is CASSQDRRFNQPQHF. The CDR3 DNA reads TGTGCCAGCAGCCAAGATCGCCGGTTCAATCAGCCCCAGCATTTT.

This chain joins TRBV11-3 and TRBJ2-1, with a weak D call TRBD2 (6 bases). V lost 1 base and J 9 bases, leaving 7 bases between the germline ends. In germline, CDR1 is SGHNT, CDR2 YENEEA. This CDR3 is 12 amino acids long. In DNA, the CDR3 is TGTGCCAGCAGCTTAGCCGGGGGTGAGCAGTTCTTC. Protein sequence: CASSLAGGEQFF.

The CDR3 nucleotides are TGTGCCAGCACCCAGGGTAGGGTCAATGAGCAGTTCTTC. It encodes CASTQGRVNEQFF. The V call is TRBV6-6, the J call TRBJ2-1; D possibly corresponds to TRBD1 (5 bases). Looked up from germline, CDR1 is MNHNY and CDR2 is SVGAGI (reference sequence). This CDR3 is built from 13 residues. V lost 7 bases and J lost 6, with 13 bases in between.

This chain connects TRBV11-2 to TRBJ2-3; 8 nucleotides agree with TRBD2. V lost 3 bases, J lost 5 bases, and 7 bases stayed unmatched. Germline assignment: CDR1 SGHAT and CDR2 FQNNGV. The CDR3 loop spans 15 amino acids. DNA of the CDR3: TGTGCCAGCAGCTTGAGCGGGAGAATGCGAGATACGCAGTATTTT. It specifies CASSLSGRMRDTQYF.

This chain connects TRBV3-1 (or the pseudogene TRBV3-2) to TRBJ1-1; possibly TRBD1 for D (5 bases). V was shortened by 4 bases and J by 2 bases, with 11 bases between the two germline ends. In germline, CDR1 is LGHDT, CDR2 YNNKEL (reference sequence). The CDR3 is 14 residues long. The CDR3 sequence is CASSLFDRNTEAFF. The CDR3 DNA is TGTGCCAGCAGCCTTTTTGACAGAAACACTGAAGCTTTCTTT.

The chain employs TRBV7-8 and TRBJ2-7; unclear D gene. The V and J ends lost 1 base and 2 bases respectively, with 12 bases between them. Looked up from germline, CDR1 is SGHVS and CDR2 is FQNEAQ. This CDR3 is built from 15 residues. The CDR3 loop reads CASSLVLQRPYEQYF. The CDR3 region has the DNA TGTGCCAGCAGCTTAGTTCTACAGAGACCCTACGAGCAGTACTTC.

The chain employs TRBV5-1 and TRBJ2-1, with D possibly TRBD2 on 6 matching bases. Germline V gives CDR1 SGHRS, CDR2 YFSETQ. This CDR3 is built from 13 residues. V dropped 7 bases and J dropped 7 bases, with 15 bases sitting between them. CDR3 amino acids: CASGPPEGNEQFF. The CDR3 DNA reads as TGCGCCAGCGGACCCCCGGAGGGAAATGAGCAGTTCTTC. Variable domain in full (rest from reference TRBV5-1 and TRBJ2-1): KAGVTQTPRYLIKTRGQQVTLSCSPISGHRSVSWYQQTPGQGLQFLFEYFSETQRNKGNFPGRFSGRQFSNSRSEMNVSTLELGDSALYLCASGPPEGNEQFFGPGTRLTVL.

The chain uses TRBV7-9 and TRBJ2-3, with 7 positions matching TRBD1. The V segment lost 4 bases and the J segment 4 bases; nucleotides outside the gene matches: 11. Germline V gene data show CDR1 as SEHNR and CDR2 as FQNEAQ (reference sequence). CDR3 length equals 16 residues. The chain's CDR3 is CASSSGQVPYPDTQYF. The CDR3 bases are TGTGCCAGCAGCTCCGGACAGGTACCATACCCAGATACGCAGTATTTT.

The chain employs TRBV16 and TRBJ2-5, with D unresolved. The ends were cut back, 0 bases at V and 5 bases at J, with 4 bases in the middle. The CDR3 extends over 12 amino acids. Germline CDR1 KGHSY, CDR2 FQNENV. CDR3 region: CASSQSRETQYF. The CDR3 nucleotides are TGTGCCAGCAGCCAATCGAGGGAGACCCAGTACTTC.

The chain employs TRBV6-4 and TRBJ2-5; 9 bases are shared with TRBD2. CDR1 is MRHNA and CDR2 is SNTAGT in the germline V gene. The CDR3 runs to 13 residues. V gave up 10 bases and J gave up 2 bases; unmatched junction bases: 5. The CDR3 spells CATSGLAQETQYF. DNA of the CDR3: TGTGCCACGTCAGGACTAGCGCAAGAGACCCAGTACTTC.

CDR3 in DNA: TGTGCCAGCGTCCTCTCCGTACCAGCTAACTATGGCTACACCTTC. It yields the protein CASVLSVPANYGYTF. The rearrangement uses TRBV6-5 and TRBJ1-2, with D unresolved. The length of the CDR3 is 15 residues. Germline V gene sequence: CDR1 MNHEY, CDR2 SVGAGI. Trimming took off 8 bases at V and 0 bases at J, with 16 bases between the two ends.

The CDR3 here is CASSPTGLDEAFF. CDR3 bases: TGCGCCAGCAGCCCCACAGGGCTCGATGAAGCTTTCTTT. The chain uses TRBV4-1 and TRBJ1-1; a possible D gene is TRBD1 (6 bases). Trimming removed 4 bases from V and 7 bases from J, with 13 bases in between. The CDR3 runs 13 residues. The germline CDR1 and CDR2 sequences are MGHRA and YSYEKL.

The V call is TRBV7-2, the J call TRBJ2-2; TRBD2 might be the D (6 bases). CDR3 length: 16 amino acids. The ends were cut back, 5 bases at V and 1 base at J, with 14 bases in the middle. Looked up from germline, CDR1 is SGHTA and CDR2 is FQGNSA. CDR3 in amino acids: CASSPSSGRNTGELFF. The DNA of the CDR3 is TGTGCCAGCAGCCCCTCGAGCGGGCGGAACACCGGGGAGCTGTTTTTT.

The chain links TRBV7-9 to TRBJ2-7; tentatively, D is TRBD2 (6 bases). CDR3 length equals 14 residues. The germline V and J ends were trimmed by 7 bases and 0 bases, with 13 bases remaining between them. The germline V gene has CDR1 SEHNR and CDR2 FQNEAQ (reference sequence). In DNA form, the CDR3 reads TGTGCCAGCACCCAAGGGAGGTCCTCCTACGAGCAGTACTTC. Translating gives CASTQGRSSYEQYF.

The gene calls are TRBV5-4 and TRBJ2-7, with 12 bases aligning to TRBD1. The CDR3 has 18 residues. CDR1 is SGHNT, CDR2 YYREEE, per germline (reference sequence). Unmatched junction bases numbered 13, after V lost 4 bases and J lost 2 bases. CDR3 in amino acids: CASSPSSGTGGFAYEQYF. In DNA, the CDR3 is TGTGCCAGCAGCCCTAGTTCCGGGACAGGGGGCTTCGCCTACGAGCAGTACTTC.

CDR3 in amino acids: CATSDSRGGYRTGELFF. In DNA form, the CDR3 reads TGTGCCACCAGTGATTCGCGCGGGGGGTATCGGACCGGGGAGCTGTTTTTT. The gene calls are TRBV24-1 and TRBJ2-2; 8 positions match TRBD2. This CDR3 spans 17 amino acids. V lost 2 bases and J lost 5; bases outside the gene matches: 9. The germline gives CDR1 KGHDR, CDR2 SFDVKD.

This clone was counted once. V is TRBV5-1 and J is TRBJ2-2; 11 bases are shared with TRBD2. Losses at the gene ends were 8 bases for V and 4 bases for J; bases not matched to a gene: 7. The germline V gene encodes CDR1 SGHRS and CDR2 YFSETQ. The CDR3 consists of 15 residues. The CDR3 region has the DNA TGCGCCAGTAGCACTAGCGGGGGTGGCACCGGGGAGCTGTTTTTT. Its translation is CASSTSGGGTGELFF.

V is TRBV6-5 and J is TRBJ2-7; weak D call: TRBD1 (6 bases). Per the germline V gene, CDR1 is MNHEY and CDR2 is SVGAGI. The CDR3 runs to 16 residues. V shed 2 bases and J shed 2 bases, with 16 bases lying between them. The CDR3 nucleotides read TGTGCCAGCAGTTACGGGACACCTGACGAAACCTACGAGCAGTACTTC. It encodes CASSYGTPDETYEQYF.

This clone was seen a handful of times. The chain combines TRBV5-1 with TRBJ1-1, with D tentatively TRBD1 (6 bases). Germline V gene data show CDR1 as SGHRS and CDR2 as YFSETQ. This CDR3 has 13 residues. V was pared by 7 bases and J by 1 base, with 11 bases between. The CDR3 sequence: CASGGGSNTEAFF. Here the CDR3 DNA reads TGCGCCAGCGGGGGCGGGTCGAACACTGAAGCTTTCTTT.

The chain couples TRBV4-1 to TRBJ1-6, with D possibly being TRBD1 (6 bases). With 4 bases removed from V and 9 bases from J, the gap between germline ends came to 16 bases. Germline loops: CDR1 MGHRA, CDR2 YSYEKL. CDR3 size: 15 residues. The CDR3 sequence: CASSRGLGQSSPLHF. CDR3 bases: TGCGCCAGCAGCCGAGGGTTAGGACAGAGTTCACCCCTCCACTTT.

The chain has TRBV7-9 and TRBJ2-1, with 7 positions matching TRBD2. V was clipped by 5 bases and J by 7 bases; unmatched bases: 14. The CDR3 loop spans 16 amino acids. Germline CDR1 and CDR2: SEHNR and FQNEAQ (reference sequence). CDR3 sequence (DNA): TGTGCCAGCAGCCGTTACGACCAGCGGGACGCGAATGAGCAGTTCTTC. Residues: CASSRYDQRDANEQFF.